The 7 T cell receptor beta chains below were found in one sample sequenced in a study of early T cells in non-severe SARS-CoV-2 infection. MiXCR was run by TCRdb on the 5' RACE reads, yielding one entry per CDR3 protein. Seen here are 45,000 to 50,000 distinct CDR3 sequences, 5.5% to 6.5% observed once, and the top ten hold roughly 4.8%. The sequencing input was whole blood. The receptors derive from an adult who was a healthcare worker with PCR-confirmed SARS-CoV-2 infection or an uninfected control (not recorded which).

This clonotype showed up many times. The chain has TRBV4-2 and TRBJ2-7; D gene unclear. CDR1 is LGHNA, CDR2 YNFKEQ, per germline. V shed 1 base and J shed 2 bases, with 9 bases lying between them. This CDR3 comprises 14 residues. This CDR3 is CASSQVTATYEQYF. The CDR3 region has the DNA TGTGCCAGCAGCCAAGTAACAGCTACCTACGAGCAGTACTTC.

This clonotype was counted at least ten times. The rearrangement links TRBV7-9 to TRBJ1-2; 7 nucleotides match TRBD1. This CDR3 has 13 amino acids. V dropped 6 bases and J dropped 3; count of bases not matched to a gene: 4. Per the germline V gene, CDR1 is SEHNR and CDR2 is FQNEAQ (reference sequence). The CDR3 nucleotides read TGTGCCAGCAGGGCCGGGACAGACTATGGCTACACCTTC. It yields the protein CASRAGTDYGYTF.

This clonotype was seen more than once but under ten times. The V call is TRBV30, the J call TRBJ2-1; perhaps TRBD1 as D (5 bases). The V end lost 1 base, the J end lost 10 bases, and 8 bases lay between the germline ends. The CDR3 runs to 11 residues. Germline CDR1 is GTSNPN and CDR2 is SVGIG (reference sequence). The CDR3 sequence: CAWSEGMEQFF. The CDR3, as DNA: TGTGCCTGGAGTGAGGGGATGGAGCAGTTCTTC.

This clonotype has at least ten counts. V gene TRBV6-5 combines with J gene TRBJ2-1, with 10 positions matching TRBD2. The germline gives CDR1 MNHEY, CDR2 SVGAGI. The J segment lost 6 bases and the V segment lost 2 bases, leaving 4 bases of the junction unmatched. The CDR3 spans 15 residues. DNA of the CDR3: TGTGCCAGCAGTTACAGCCTAGCGGGGGCCAATGAGCAGTTCTTC. It codes for CASSYSLAGANEQFF.

This clonotype has ten or more counts. The rearrangement joins TRBV5-1 to TRBJ1-2, with D possibly matching TRBD1 (6 bases). Germline CDR1 SGHRS, CDR2 YFSETQ. V dropped 0 bases and J dropped 5 bases, with 11 bases sitting between them. The CDR3 has 14 amino acids. DNA of the CDR3: TGCGCCAGCAGCTTGGAGGGGGTGAGGTATGGCTACACCTTC. Protein: CASSLEGVRYGYTF.

This clonotype was seen many times. This chain connects TRBV6-1 to TRBJ1-1; no clear D. Germline V lookup: CDR1 MNHNS, CDR2 SASEGT. This CDR3 contains 13 residues. V was pared by 6 bases and J by 0 bases, with 8 bases between. The CDR3, as DNA: TGTGCCAGCAGCTATTTAATGAACACTGAAGCTTTCTTT. It codes for CASSYLMNTEAFF.

A few counts support this clonotype. The rearrangement links TRBV29-1 to TRBJ2-7; 10 bases are shared with TRBD1. Looked up from germline, CDR1 is SQVTM and CDR2 is ANQGSEA. This CDR3 comprises 12 residues. V gave up 6 bases and J gave up 5 bases; unmatched junction bases: 4. The CDR3, as DNA: TGCAGCGTCCACGGACAGGGGGACGAGCAGTACTTC. It is translated as CSVHGQGDEQYF.